This T cell receptor (beta chain) was identified in a study of blood T cell repertoires in COVID-19. Study-wide background: Samples representing acute and convalescent COVID-19 were sourced from the United States, Italy and Spain. PBMCs, B-cell-depleted T cells, or T cells were the source of the cDNA or gDNA that made up the material.

Sequencing used immunoSEQ multiplex PCR; TCRdb keeps in-frame clones, though not all of them. Of hundreds of thousands of clones listed, approximately 85% were seen once; the top ten hold 0.65% to 0.95%. The CDR3 length is 19 residues. After removal of 2 bases from V and 1 base from J, the junction contained 12 bases not matched to a gene. CDR1 and CDR2 (germline): KGHSH, LQKENI. Specimen: peripheral blood. The chain has TRBV18 and TRBJ1-3, with 9 bases that match TRBD1. This receptor was obtained from a woman in her 30s with acute or convalescent COVID-19. The CDR3 is CASSPRSFTGGSSGNTIYF. CDR3 bases: TGTGCCAGCTCACCAAGGTCCTTCACAGGGGGCAGTTCTGGAAACACCATATATTTT. The complete variable domain, with remaining parts taken from reference TRBV18 and TRBJ1-3, reads NAGVMQNPRHLVRRRGQEARLRCSPMKGHSHVYWYRQLPEEGLKFMVYLQKENIIDESGMPKERFSAEFPKEGPSILRIQQVVRGDSAAYFCASSPRSFTGGSSGNTIYFGEGSWLTVV.